This note documents a single T cell receptor beta chain sequence. Its specificity is not known. MiXCR was run by TCRdb on the 5' RACE reads, yielding one entry per CDR3 protein. The sample records fewer than 650,000 distinct CDR3 sequences, around a sixth being singletons. This record belongs to a study of T-cell memory formation after mild COVID-19. The study, taken as a whole, reports: Second-wave clones reaching peak frequency on day 37 lacked confirmed SARS-CoV-2 specificity.

Specimen: PBMCs or a T cell subset sorted from them (not recorded which). The source of this sequence is an adult woman who had mild COVID-19 (a few samples of this study predate the infection). Cell type and time point are not known.

Written as DNA, the CDR3 is TGTGCCAGTAGTATAGCGACGGGAGGGGAATCACCCCTCCACTTT. Translating gives CASSIATGGESPLHF. This chain uses TRBV19 with TRBJ1-6; weak D call: TRBD1 (5 bases). Trimming shortened V by 1 base and J by 10 bases, and 14 bases separated the two germline ends. Germline loops: CDR1 LNHDA, CDR2 SQIVND (reference sequence). This CDR3 is built from 15 residues. The whole variable domain, filled in from reference TRBV19 and TRBJ1-6, reads DGGITQSPKYLFRKEGQNVTLSCEQNLNHDAMYWYRQDPGQGLRLIYYSQIVNDFQKGDIAEGYSVSREKKESFPLTVTSAQKNPTAFYLCASSIATGGESPLHFGNGTRLTVT.